Included here is one T cell receptor (beta chain) sequence, with context. What it binds is not known. Sequenced by immunoSEQ multiplex PCR; TCRdb stores in-frame clones only, minus some. The sample holds tens of thousands of clones, approximately 91% seen once. The data stem from a study of OX40 agonist ivuxolimab in advanced cancers. Background on the study: Cohort: 75% to 90% men, mean age roughly 60, aged roughly 20 to 79. Findings and limits, study-wide: Circulating CD4+ and CD8+ T cells showed clonal expansion by week 6 at 0.1 to 3.0 mg/kg.

Trimming pared 2 bases from V and 1 base from J, leaving 5 bases between. The length of the CDR3 is 13 residues. CDR1 is SGHTA, CDR2 FQGNSA, per germline. The genes are TRBV7-2 and TRBJ1-1; D is ambiguous. Here the sequenced sample was CD4+ or CD8+ T cells sorted from blood, taken in a trial of the OX40 agonist ivuxolimab. The sequence was collected from an adult with an advanced solid tumor such as melanoma, head and neck, liver or kidney cancer. In DNA, the CDR3 is TGTGCCAGCAGCTTATGGAAGAACACTGAAGCTTTCTTT. Translating gives CASSLWKNTEAFF.